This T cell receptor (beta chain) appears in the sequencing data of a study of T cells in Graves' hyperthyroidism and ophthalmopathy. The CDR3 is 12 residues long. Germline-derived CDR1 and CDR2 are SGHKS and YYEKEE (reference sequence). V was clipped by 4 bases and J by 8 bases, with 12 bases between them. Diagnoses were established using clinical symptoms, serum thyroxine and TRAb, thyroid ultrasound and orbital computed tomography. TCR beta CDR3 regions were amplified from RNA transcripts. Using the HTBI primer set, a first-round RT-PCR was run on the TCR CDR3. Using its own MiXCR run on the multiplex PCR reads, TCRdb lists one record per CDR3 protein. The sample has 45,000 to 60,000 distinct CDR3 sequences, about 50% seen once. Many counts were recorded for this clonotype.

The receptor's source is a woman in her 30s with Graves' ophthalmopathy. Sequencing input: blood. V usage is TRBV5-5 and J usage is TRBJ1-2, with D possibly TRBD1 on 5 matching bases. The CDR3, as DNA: TGTGCCAGCAGCAGGCGGGGCGGGGGCTACACCTTC. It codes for CASSRRGGGYTF. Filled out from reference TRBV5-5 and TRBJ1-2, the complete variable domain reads DAGVTQSPTHLIKTRGQQVTLRCSPISGHKSVSWYQQVLGQGPQFIFQYYEKEERGRGNFPDRFSARQFPNYSSELNVNALLLGDSALYLCASSRRGGGYTFGSGTRLTVV.